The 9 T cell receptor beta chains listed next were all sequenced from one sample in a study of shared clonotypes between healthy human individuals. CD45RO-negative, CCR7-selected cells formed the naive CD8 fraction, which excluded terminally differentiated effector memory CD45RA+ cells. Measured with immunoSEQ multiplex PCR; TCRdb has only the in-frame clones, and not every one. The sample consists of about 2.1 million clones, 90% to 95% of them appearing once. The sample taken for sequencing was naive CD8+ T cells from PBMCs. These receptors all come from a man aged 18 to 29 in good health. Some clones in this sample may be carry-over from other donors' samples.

As DNA, the CDR3 is TGTGCCAGCAGCCCCCCCGGGGAGACCTTCTCCTACAATGAGCAGTTCTTC. Amino acid sequence: CASSPPGETFSYNEQFF. This chain joins TRBV7-9 and TRBJ2-1, with TRBD2 as a possible D gene (5 bases). The germline V and J ends were trimmed by 5 bases and 0 bases, with 17 bases remaining between them. The V gene's germline CDR1 is SEHNR and CDR2 FQNEAQ (reference sequence). The CDR3 has 17 amino acids.

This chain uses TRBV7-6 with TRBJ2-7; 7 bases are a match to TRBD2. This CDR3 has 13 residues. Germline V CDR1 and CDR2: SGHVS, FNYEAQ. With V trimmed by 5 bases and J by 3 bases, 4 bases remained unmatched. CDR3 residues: CASSPSGGYEQYF. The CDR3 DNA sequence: TGTGCCAGCAGCCCCTCGGGGGGCTACGAGCAGTACTTC.

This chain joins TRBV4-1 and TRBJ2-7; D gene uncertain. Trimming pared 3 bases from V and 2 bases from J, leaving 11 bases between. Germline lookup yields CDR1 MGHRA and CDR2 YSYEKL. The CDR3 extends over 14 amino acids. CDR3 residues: CASSHRTAPYEQYF. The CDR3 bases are TGCGCCAGCAGCCATCGGACGGCCCCCTACGAGCAGTACTTC.

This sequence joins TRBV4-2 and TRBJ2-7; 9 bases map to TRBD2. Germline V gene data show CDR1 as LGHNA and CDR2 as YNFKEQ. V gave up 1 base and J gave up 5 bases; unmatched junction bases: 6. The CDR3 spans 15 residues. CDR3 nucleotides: TGTGCCAGCAGCCAAGTTTTAGCGGGAGTCCACGAGCAGTACTTC. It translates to CASSQVLAGVHEQYF.

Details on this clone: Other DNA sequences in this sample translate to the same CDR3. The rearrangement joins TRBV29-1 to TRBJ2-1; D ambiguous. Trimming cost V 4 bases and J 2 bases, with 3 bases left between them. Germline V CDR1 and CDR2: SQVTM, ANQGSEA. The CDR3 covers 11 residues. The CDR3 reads CSVAAYNEQFF. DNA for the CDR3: TGCAGCGTTGCAGCCTACAATGAGCAGTTCTTC.

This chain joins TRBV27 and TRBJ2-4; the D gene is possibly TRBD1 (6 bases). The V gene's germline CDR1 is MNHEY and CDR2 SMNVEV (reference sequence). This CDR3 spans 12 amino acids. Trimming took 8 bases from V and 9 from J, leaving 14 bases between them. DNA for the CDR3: TGTGCCAGCTCTCCAGGGGTCGCCATTCAGTACTTC. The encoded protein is CASSPGVAIQYF.

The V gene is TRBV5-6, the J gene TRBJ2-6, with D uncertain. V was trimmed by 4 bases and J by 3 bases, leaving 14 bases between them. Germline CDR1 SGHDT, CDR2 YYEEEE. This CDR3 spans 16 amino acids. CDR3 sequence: CASSHPAGGGANVLTF. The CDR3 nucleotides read TGTGCCAGCAGCCATCCCGCCGGCGGTGGGGCCAACGTCCTGACTTTC.

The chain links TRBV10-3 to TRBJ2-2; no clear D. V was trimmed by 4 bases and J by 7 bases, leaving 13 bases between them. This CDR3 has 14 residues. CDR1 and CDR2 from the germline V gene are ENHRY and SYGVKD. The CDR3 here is CAISGVGLNGELFF. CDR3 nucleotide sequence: TGTGCCATCAGTGGGGTTGGATTAAACGGGGAGCTGTTTTTT.

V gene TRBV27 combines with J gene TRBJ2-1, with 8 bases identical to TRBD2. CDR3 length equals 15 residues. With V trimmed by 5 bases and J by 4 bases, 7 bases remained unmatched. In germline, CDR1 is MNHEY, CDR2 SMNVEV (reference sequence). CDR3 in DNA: TGTGCCAGCAGTGTCACGGGACTAGTTTACAATGAGCAGTTCTTC. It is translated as CASSVTGLVYNEQFF.